Listed below are T cell receptor beta chains from one sample, sequenced in a study of T cells in tuberculosis. Using immunoSEQ multiplex PCR, the repertoire was profiled, and TCRdb retains in-frame clones only, with some absent. The sample has about 43,000 clones, 94% seen once. Sequenced material: PBMCs. These receptors came from a donor between 5 and 29 years old with latent tuberculosis or without tuberculosis infection. Some clones in this sample may be carry-over from other donors' samples. Both conserved end residues are part of each CDR3. A D gene is named only where the DNA matches it firmly. Size values are once, few and many counts, or a class for expanded clones, and some rows have none.

17	.	TRBV5-6	TRBJ2-6	.	TGTGCCAGCAGCTTGGGACAGTCCTTCTCTGGGGCCAACGTCCTGACTTTC	CASSLGQSFSGANVLTF
19	.	TRBV10-3	TRBJ2-3	TRBD1	TGTGCCATCAGTGGTTCAACAGGGGGAGTCGACTCTAGCACAGATACGCAGTATTTT	CAISGSTGGVDSSTDTQYF
16	.	TRBV4-3	TRBJ2-1	.	TGCGCCAGCAGCCAAGATTCCCAGGGTTCAGACAATGAGCAGTTCTTC	CASSQDSQGSDNEQFF
16	once	TRBV28	TRBJ1-3	.	TGTGCCAGCAGTTCAGAGACCCTAGTCTCTGGAAACACCATATATTTT	CASSSETLVSGNTIYF
13	.	TRBV18	TRBJ1-5	.	TGTGCCAGCTCACCAGGGCAGCATGAGCCCCAGCATTTT	CASSPGQHEPQHF
14	.	TRBV6-4	TRBJ2-1	TRBD2	TGTGCCATGTTTAGCGGGAGGGCCCTAGTGGAGCAGTTCTTC	CAMFSGRALVEQFF
16	.	TRBV2	TRBJ1-2	TRBD1	TGTGCCAGCAGTGGAAGGCCGGACAGGGGAACCTATGGCTACACCTTC	CASSGRPDRGTYGYTF
17	.	TRBV27	TRBJ1-4	.	TGTGCCAGCAGTTCTTTTACGGGGGGGGGTGTTGGTCGGGAACTGTTTTTT	CASSSFTGGGVGRELFF
20	.	TRBV4-1	TRBJ1-5	TRBD1	TGCGCCAGCAGCCAAGGGTTGTCGGGACAGGGCGTTTTAGGCAATCAGCCCCAGCATTTT	CASSQGLSGQGVLGNQPQHF
15	.	TRBV7-9	TRBJ1-5	.	TGTGCCAGCAGCTTGGGCCAGGGGCTTCATCAGCCCCAGCATTTT	CASSLGQGLHQPQHF
17	.	TRBV28	TRBJ1-2	TRBD1	TGTGCCAGCACGGGGATGGCACAGGGGGCTAAGTGGAATGGCTACACCTTC	CASTGMAQGAKWNGYTF
15	.	TRBV5-1	TRBJ2-7	.	TGCGCCAGCAGCTTGACCGGGACTCGCTCCTACGAGCAGTACTTC	CASSLTGTRSYEQYF
14	.	TRBV19	TRBJ1-2	.	TGTGCCAGTAGTATTGGGAGTATGGTATATGGCTACACCTTC	CASSIGSMVYGYTF
13	.	TRBV30	TRBJ1-2	TRBD1	TGTGCCTGGAGTGTTTTTGACAGGGGTGGCTACACCTTC	CAWSVFDRGGYTF
18	.	TRBV5-4	TRBJ1-3	TRBD1	TGTGCCAGCAGCGAGGACAGGGTGGGAGCTAGGTCTGGAAACACCATATATTTT	CASSEDRVGARSGNTIYF
19	.	TRBV28	TRBJ2-4	TRBD2	TGTGCCAGCAGTTTTTTGGAAGCGGGAAACAAACGTGTCAAAAACATTCAGTACTTC	CASSFLEAGNKRVKNIQYF
14	.	TRBV11-1	TRBJ1-1	.	TGTGCCAGCAGCTTTAACAGGAGAAACACTGAAGCTTTCTTT	CASSFNRRNTEAFF
16	once	TRBV4-1	TRBJ1-1	.	TGCGCCAGCAGCCAAGCCCCGGGGGGCGCGGACACTGAAGCTTTCTTT	CASSQAPGGADTEAFF
16	.	TRBV6-5	TRBJ2-1	TRBD1	TGTGCCAGCAGTTACGGGGGACAGAATAAATACAATGAGCAGTTCTTC	CASSYGGQNKYNEQFF
13	once	TRBV13	TRBJ1-4	.	TGTGCCAGCAGCTTAGCAGGGTTGGAAAAACTGTTTTTT	CASSLAGLEKLFF
15	.	TRBV28	TRBJ2-7	.	TGTGCCAGCAGGGAGGAGGGTACAGGTCTTTACGAGCAGTACTTC	CASREEGTGLYEQYF
14	.	TRBV10-3	TRBJ1-1	.	TGTGCCATCAGGGCCTTGTTTTCTGATTCTGAAGCTTTCTTT	CAIRALFSDSEAFF
16	.	TRBV4-3	TRBJ1-2	TRBD1	TGCGCCAGCAGCCAAGATCAAGAGGGGGCGGGCTATGGCTACACCTTC	CASSQDQEGAGYGYTF
15	.	TRBV29-1	TRBJ1-2	TRBD1	TGCAGCTCCGGATGGACCCGGGACAGGGACTATGGCTACACCTTC	CSSGWTRDRDYGYTF
14	.	TRBV2	TRBJ1-2	.	TGTGCCAGCACCCTATTGGGCTTTAACTATGGCTACACCTTC	CASTLLGFNYGYTF
17	.	TRBV4-3	TRBJ2-3	TRBD2	TGCGCCAGCAGCCAAGGGTTAGCGGGAGAGGCCACAGATACGCAGTATTTT	CASSQGLAGEATDTQYF
15	.	TRBV12-5	TRBJ2-1	TRBD2	TGTGCTAGTGGTTCCCATCTAGCGGACTACAATGAGCAGTTCTTC	CASGSHLADYNEQFF
15	.	TRBV6-6	TRBJ1-3	.	TGTGCCAGCAGTGCAGCGGGGTTGTCTGGAAACACCATATATTTT	CASSAAGLSGNTIYF
14	.	TRBV25-1	TRBJ2-5	.	TGTGCCAGCAGTGAACAGGGGACCGGAGAGACCCAGTACTTC	CASSEQGTGETQYF
13	.	TRBV6-1	TRBJ2-1	.	TGTGCCAGTGGCCAGGCTACCCTAAATGAGCAGTTCTTC	CASGQATLNEQFF
13	.	TRBV6-1	TRBJ1-2	.	TGTGCCAGCAGTGAATCTGGGTCGGGTGGCTACACCTTC	CASSESGSGGYTF
14	.	TRBV4-1	TRBJ2-7	TRBD1	TGCGCCAGCAGCCTCCGGGACAGGGATTACGAGCAGTACTTC	CASSLRDRDYEQYF
14	.	TRBV5-4	TRBJ2-3	.	TGTGCCAGCAGCTGGGACATCGGGGAGAACACGCAGTATTTT	CASSWDIGENTQYF
15	.	TRBV5-4	TRBJ2-7	.	TGTGCCAGCAGCTCGGGACTCGACCCAGAATACGAGCAGTACTTC	CASSSGLDPEYEQYF
16	.	TRBV4-1	TRBJ1-4	TRBD1	TGCGCCAGCAGTCTCGTCCCGGGACAGGCCCAGAAAAGACTGTTTTTT	CASSLVPGQAQKRLFF
13	.	TRBV18	TRBJ2-7	TRBD1	TGTGCCAGCTCAGCGGGACAGGGGACCGAGCAGTACTTC	CASSAGQGTEQYF
13	.	TRBV14	TRBJ2-1	.	TGTGCCAGCAGCCAAGGGGCGTACAATGAGCAGTTCTTC	CASSQGAYNEQFF
17	.	TRBV9	TRBJ1-3	TRBD1	TGTGCCAGCAGCGTAGGGGACAGGTGGCAAGCTGGAAACACCATATATTTT	CASSVGDRWQAGNTIYF
14	.	TRBV6-6	TRBJ2-1	TRBD1	TGTGCCAGCAGTTACGACAGGGGGAACAATGAGCAGTTCTTC	CASSYDRGNNEQFF
17	.	TRBV10-3	TRBJ2-1	TRBD2	TGTGCCATCAGTGAGTCGATGGCTAGCGGGGACCACAATGAGCAGTTCTTC	CAISESMASGDHNEQFF
13	.	TRBV11-3	TRBJ1-4	TRBD1	TGTGCCAGCAGCCGGGGACAGGATGAAAAACTGTTTTTT	CASSRGQDEKLFF
14	.	TRBV5-4	TRBJ1-3	.	TGTGCCAGCAGTAACCAGGGGAGTGGAAACACCATATATTTT	CASSNQGSGNTIYF
14	.	TRBV27	TRBJ2-7	.	TGTGCCAGCAGTTTAGAGGGGTCAGGGGACGAGCAGTACTTC	CASSLEGSGDEQYF
15	once	TRBV2	TRBJ1-4	.	TGTGCCAGCAGTGAAATTGGGCTTTCTAATGAAAAACTGTTTTTT	CASSEIGLSNEKLFF
17	.	TRBV12-5	TRBJ2-1	TRBD2	TGTGCTAGTGGTTTGGGGGAAAAACTAGCGGGAGGCAATGAGCAGTTCTTC	CASGLGEKLAGGNEQFF
13	.	TRBV7-2	TRBJ1-5	.	TGTGCCAGCAGCCTAACAACAGGACAGCCCCAGCATTTT	CASSLTTGQPQHF
14	.	TRBV6-5	TRBJ2-7	TRBD2	TGTGCCAGCAGTTCAGCGGGAGAAACGAGCGAGCAGTACTTC	CASSSAGETSEQYF
14	.	TRBV30	TRBJ1-1	TRBD1	TGTGCCTGGCTGGGACAGACTATCAACACTGAAGCTTTCTTT	CAWLGQTINTEAFF
14	once	TRBV30	TRBJ2-7	.	TGTGCCTGGAGTGTAGGGGCGGGGACCTACGAGCAGTACTTC	CAWSVGAGTYEQYF
15	.	TRBV6-1	TRBJ2-7	TRBD1	TGTGCCAGCAGTGAATGGGGACAGGGCTCCTACGAGCAGTACTTC	CASSEWGQGSYEQYF
14	.	TRBV5-8	TRBJ1-2	TRBD1	TGTGCCAGCAGCCTGGCCGGGACAGAATATGGCTACACCTTC	CASSLAGTEYGYTF
19	.	TRBV4-3	TRBJ2-7	.	TGCGCCAGCAGCCTCCCCAGGTCCCATACAGGGCTAAGCTCCTACGAGCAGTACTTC	CASSLPRSHTGLSSYEQYF
16	.	TRBV19	TRBJ1-1	TRBD1	TGTGCCAGTAGTCTCGGACAGGGATACATTGGCACTGAAGCTTTCTTT	CASSLGQGYIGTEAFF
15	.	TRBV28	TRBJ1-2	.	TGTGCCAGCAGTTCCGGGACTCCCAATTACTATGGCTACACCTTC	CASSSGTPNYYGYTF